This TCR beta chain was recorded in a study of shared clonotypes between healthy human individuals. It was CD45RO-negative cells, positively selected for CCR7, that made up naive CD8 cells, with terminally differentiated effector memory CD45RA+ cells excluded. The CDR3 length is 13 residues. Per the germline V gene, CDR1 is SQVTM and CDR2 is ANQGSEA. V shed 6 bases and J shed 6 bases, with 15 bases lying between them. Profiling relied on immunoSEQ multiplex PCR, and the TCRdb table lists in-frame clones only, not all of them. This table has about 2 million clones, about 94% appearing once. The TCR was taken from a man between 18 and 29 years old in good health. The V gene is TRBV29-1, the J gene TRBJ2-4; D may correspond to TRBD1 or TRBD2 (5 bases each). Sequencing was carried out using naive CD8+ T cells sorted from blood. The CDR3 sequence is CSVWDGERNIQYF. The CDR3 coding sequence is TGCAGCGTCTGGGACGGGGAAAGAAACATTCAGTACTTC.